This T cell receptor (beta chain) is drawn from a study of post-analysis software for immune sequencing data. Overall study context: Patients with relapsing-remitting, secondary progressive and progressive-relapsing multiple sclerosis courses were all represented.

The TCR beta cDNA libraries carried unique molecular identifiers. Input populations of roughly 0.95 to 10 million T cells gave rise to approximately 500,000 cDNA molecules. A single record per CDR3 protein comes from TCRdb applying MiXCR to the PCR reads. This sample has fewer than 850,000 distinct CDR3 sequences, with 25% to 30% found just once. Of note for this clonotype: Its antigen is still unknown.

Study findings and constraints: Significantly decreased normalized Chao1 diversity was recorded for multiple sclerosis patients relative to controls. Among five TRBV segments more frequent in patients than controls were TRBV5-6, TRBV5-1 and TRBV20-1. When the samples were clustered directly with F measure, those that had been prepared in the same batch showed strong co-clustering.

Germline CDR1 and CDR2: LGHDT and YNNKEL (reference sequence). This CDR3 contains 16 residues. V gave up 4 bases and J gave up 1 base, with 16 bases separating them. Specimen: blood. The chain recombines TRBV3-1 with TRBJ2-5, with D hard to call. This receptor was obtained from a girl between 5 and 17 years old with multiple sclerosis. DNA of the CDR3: TGTGCCAGCAGCCTCGCCCGTGGCAGGACCCAAGAGACCCAGTACTTC. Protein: CASSLARGRTQETQYF.